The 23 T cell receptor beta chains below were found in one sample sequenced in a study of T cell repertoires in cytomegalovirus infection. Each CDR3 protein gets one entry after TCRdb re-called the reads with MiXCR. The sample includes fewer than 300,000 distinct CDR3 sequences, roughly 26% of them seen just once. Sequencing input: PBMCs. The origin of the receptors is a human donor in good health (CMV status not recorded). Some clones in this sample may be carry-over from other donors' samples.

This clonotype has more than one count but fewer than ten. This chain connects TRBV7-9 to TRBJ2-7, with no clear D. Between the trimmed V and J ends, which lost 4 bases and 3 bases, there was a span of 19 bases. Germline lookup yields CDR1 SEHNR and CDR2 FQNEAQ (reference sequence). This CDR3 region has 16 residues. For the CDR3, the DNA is TGTGCCAGCAGCTCAATGGGAAACTTACCCTTCTACGAGCAGTACTTC. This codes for CASSSMGNLPFYEQYF.

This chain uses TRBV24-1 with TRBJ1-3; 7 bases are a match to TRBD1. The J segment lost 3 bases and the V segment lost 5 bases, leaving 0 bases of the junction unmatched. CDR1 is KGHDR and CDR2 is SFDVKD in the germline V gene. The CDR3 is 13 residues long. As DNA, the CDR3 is TGTGCCACCAGTGGGACAGGTGGAAACACCATATATTTT. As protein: CATSGTGGNTIYF.

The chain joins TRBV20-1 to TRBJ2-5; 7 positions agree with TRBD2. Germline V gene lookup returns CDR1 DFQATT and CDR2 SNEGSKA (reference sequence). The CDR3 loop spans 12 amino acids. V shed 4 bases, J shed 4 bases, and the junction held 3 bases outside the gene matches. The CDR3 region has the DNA TGCAGTGCTATTTGGGGGGGAGAGACCCAGTACTTC. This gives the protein CSAIWGGETQYF.

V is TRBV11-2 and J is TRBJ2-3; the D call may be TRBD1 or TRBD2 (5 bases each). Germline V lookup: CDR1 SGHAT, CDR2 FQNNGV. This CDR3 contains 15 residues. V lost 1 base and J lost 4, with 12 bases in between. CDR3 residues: CASSLGIGTSDTQYF. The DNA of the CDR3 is TGTGCCAGCAGCTTAGGTATAGGGACCTCAGATACGCAGTATTTT.

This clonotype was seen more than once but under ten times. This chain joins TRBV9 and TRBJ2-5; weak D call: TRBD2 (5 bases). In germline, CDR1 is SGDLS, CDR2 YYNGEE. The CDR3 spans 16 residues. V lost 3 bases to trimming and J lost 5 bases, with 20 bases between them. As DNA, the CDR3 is TGTGCCAGCAGCGCAACCGGTGGAGGTAGCAAGGAGACCCAGTACTTC. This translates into CASSATGGGSKETQYF.

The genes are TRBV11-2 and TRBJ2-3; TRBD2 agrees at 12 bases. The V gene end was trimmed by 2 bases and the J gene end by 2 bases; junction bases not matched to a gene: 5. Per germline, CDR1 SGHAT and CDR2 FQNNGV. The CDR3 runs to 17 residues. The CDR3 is CASSLKLAGGPTDTQYF. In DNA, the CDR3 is TGTGCCAGCAGCTTAAAACTAGCGGGGGGCCCCACAGATACGCAGTATTTT.

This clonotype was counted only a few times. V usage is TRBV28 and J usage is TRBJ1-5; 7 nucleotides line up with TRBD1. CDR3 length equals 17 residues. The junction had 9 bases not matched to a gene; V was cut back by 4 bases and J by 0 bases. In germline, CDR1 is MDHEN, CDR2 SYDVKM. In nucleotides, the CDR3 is TGTGCCAGCAGTTCCCCCGCCACAGGGGTTAGCAATCAGCCCCAGCATTTT. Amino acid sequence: CASSSPATGVSNQPQHF.

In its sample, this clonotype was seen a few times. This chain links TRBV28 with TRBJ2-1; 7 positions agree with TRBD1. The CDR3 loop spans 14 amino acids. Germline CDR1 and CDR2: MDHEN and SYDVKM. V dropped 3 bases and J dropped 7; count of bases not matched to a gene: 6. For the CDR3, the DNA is TGTGCCAGCAGTTTTGGGGGACAGCAGAATGAGCAGTTCTTC. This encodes CASSFGGQQNEQFF.

CDR3 amino acids: CASSESRTADTGELFF. For the CDR3, the DNA is TGTGCCAGCAGTGAATCGCGGACAGCTGACACCGGGGAGCTGTTTTTT. This rearrangement joins TRBV25-1 to TRBJ2-2; TRBD1 might be the D (6 bases). The V and J ends lost 1 base and 3 bases respectively, with 12 bases between them. Germline lookup yields CDR1 MGHDK and CDR2 SYGVNS. The CDR3 extends over 16 amino acids.

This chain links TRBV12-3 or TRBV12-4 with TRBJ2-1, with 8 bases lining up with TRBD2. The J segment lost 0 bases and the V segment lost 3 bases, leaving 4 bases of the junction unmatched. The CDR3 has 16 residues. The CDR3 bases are TGTGCCAGCAGTTTTTATAGCGGGAACTCCTACAATGAGCAGTTCTTC. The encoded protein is CASSFYSGNSYNEQFF.

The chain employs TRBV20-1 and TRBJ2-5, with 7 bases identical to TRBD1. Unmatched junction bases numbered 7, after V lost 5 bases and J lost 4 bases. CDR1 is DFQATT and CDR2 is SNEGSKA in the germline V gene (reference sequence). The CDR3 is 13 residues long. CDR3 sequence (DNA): TGCAGTGCTGGCCACACAGGGGTAGAGACCCAGTACTTC. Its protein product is CSAGHTGVETQYF.

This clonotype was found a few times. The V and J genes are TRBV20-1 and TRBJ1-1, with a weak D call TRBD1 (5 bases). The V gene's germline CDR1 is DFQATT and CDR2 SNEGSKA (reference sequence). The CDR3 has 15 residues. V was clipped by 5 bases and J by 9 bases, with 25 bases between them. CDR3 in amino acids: CSAPASGPLGEKAFF. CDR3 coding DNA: TGCAGTGCTCCTGCTTCTGGACCTTTGGGGGAGAAAGCTTTCTTT.

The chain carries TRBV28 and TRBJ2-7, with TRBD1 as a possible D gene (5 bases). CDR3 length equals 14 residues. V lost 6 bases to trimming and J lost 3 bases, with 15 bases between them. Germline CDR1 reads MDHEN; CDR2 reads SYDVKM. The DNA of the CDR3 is TGTGCCAGCAGCTTGGTAGGACAAATCTACGAGCAGTACTTC. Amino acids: CASSLVGQIYEQYF.

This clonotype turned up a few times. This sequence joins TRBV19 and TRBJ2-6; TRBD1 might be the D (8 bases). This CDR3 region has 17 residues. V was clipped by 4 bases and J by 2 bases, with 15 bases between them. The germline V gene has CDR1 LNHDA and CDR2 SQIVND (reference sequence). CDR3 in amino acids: CASSTWTGRAGANVLTF. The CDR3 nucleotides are TGTGCCAGTAGTACATGGACAGGGAGGGCTGGGGCCAACGTCCTGACTTTC.

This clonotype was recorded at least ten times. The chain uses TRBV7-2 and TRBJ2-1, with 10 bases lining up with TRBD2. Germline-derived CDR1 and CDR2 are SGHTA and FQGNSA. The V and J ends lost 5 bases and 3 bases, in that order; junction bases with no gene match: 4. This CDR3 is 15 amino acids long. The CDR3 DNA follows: TGTGCCAGCAGCAGGTCTAGCGGGGGCTACAATGAGCAGTTCTTC. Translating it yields CASSRSSGGYNEQFF.

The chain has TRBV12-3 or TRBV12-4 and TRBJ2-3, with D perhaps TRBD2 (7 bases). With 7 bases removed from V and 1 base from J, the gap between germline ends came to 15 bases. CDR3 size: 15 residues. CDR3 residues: CASTPGGPGTDTQYF. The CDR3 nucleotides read TGTGCCAGCACCCCGGGGGGCCCGGGCACAGATACGCAGTATTTT.

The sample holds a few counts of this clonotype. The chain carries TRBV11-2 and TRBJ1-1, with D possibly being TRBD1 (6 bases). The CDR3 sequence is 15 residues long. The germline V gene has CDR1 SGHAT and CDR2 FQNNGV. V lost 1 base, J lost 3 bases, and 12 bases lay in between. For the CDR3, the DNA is TGTGCCAGCAGCTTAGGAACAGGGAAGGACACTGAAGCTTTCTTT. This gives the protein CASSLGTGKDTEAFF.

CDR3 sequence (DNA): TGCGCCAGCAGCCAAGATCCACTAGCGGGAGGGGCGTGGGAGCAGTTCTTC. Its protein is CASSQDPLAGGAWEQFF. The rearrangement joins TRBV4-3 to TRBJ2-1, with 13 nucleotides matching TRBD2. V dropped 0 bases and J dropped 10; count of bases not matched to a gene: 9. Germline loops: CDR1 LGHNA, CDR2 YSLEER. The CDR3 sequence is 17 residues long.

Here the CDR3 reads CSASRASNQPQHF. CDR3 nucleotide sequence: TGCAGTGCTAGTCGGGCTAGCAATCAGCCCCAGCATTTT. This chain connects TRBV20-1 to TRBJ1-5; D remains unclear. The length of the CDR3 is 13 residues. V lost 3 bases to trimming and J lost 0 bases, with 6 bases between them. Per the germline V gene, CDR1 is DFQATT and CDR2 is SNEGSKA (reference sequence).

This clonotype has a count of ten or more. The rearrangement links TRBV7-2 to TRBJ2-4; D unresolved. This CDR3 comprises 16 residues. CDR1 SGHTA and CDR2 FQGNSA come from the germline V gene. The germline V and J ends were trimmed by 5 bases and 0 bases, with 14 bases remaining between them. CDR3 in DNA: TGTGCCAGCAGCCCCCCGGGTATGGGAGCCAAAAACATTCAGTACTTC. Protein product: CASSPPGMGAKNIQYF.

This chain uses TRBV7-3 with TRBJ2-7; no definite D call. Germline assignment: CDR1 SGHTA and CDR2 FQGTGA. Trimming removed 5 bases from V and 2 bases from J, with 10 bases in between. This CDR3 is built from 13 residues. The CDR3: CASSQDGPYEQYF. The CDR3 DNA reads TGTGCCAGCAGCCAGGACGGTCCCTACGAGCAGTACTTC.

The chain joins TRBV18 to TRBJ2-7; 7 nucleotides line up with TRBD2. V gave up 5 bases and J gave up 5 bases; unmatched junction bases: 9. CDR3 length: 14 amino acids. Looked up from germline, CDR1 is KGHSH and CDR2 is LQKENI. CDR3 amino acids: CASSLAGVSHEQYF. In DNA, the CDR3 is TGTGCCAGCTCATTGGCGGGAGTTTCCCACGAGCAGTACTTC.

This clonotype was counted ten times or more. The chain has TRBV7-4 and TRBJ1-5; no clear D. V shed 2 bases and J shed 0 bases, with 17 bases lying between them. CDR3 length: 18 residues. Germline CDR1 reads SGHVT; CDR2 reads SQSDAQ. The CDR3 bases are TGTGCCAGCAGCTTAACCAGTTTGAGGTCTCCTAGCAATCAGCCCCAGCATTTT. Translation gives CASSLTSLRSPSNQPQHF.